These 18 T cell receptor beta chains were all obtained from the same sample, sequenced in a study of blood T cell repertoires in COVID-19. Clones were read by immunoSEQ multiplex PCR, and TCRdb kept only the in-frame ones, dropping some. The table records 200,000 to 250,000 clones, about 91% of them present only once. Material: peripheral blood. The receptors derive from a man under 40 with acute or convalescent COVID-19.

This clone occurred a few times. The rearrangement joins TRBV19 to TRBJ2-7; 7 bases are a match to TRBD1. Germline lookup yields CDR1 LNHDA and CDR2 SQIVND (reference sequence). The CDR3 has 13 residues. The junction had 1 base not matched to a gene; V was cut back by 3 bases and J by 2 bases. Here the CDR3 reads CASSIGTAYEQYF. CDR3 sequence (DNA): TGTGCCAGTAGTATCGGGACAGCCTACGAGCAGTACTTC.

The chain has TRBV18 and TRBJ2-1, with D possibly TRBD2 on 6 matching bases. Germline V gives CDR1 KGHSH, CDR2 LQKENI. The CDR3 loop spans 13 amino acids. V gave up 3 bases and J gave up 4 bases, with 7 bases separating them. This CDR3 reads CASSPGLYNEQFF. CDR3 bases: TGTGCCAGCTCACCGGGACTGTACAATGAGCAGTTCTTC.

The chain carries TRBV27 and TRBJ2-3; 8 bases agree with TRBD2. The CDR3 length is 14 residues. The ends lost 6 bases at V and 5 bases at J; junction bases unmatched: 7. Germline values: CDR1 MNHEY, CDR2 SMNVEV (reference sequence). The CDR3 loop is CASSRTSYRDTQYF. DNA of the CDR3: TGTGCCAGCAGCCGGACTAGCTACCGAGATACGCAGTATTTT.

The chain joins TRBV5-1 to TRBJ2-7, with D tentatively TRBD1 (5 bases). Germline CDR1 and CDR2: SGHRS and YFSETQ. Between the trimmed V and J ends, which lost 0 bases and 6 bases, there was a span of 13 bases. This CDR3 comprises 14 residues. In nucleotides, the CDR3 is TGCGCCAGCAGCTTGGTGCAGGGAAGGCCCGAGCAGTACTTC. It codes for CASSLVQGRPEQYF.

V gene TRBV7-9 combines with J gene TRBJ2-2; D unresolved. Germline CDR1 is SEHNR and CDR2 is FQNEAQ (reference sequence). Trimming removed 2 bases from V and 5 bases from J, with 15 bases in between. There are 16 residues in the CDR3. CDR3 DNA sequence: TGTGCCAGCAGCTTAAATTATCAATTTGAGACCGGGGAGCTGTTTTTT. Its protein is CASSLNYQFETGELFF.

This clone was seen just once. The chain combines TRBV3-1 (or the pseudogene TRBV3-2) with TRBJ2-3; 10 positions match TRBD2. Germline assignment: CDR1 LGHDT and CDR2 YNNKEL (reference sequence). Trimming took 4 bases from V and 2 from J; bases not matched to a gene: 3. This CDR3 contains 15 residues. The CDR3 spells CASSPTSGTTDTQYF. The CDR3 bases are TGTGCCAGCAGCCCTACTAGCGGGACCACAGATACGCAGTATTTT.

CDR3 loop: CASSQGLAGLETQYF. The CDR3 region has the DNA TGTGCCAGCAGCCAGGGACTAGCGGGGCTAGAGACCCAGTACTTC. This chain joins TRBV5-8 and TRBJ2-5, with TRBD2 identical over 13 bases. The J segment lost 4 bases and the V segment lost 4 bases, leaving 4 bases of the junction unmatched. Germline CDR1 is SGHTS and CDR2 is YDEGEE. The length of the CDR3 is 15 residues.

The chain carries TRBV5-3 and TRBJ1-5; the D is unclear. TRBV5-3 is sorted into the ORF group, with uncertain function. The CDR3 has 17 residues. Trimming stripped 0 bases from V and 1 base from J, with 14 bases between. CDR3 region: CARSLEPTNASNQPQHF. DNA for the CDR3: TGTGCCAGAAGCTTGGAACCTACCAACGCCAGCAATCAGCCCCAGCATTTT.

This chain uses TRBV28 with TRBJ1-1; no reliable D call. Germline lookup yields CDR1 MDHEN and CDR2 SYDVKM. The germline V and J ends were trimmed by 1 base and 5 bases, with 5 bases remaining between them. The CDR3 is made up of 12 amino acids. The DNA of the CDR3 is TGTGCCAGCAGTTTATTGGCTACTGAAGCTTTCTTT. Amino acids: CASSLLATEAFF.

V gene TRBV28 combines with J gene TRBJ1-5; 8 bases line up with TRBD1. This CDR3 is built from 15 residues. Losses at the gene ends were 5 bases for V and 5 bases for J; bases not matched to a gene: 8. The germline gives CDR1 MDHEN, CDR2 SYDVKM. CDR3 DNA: TGTGCCAGCAGTCCCACCGGACAGGGAGATCAGCCCCAGCATTTT. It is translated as CASSPTGQGDQPQHF.

CDR3 in amino acids: CASSLGIRQGDHDEQYF. DNA of the CDR3: TGCGCCAGCAGCTTGGGAATACGACAGGGCGATCACGACGAGCAGTACTTC. The rearrangement links TRBV5-1 to TRBJ2-7; 7 nucleotides match TRBD1. V was pared by 0 bases and J by 5 bases, with 14 bases of the junction left unmatched. This CDR3 region has 17 residues. CDR1 is SGHRS and CDR2 is YFSETQ in the germline V gene. The complete variable domain, with remaining parts taken from reference TRBV5-1 and TRBJ2-7, reads KAGVTQTPRYLIKTRGQQVTLSCSPISGHRSVSWYQQTPGQGLQFLFEYFSETQRNKGNFPGRFSGRQFSNSRSEMNVSTLELGDSALYLCASSLGIRQGDHDEQYFGPGTRLTVT.

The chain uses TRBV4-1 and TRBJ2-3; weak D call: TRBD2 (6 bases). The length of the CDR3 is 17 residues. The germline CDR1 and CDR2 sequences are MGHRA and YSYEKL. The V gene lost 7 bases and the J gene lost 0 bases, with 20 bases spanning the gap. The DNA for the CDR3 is TGCGCCAGCACCCGAGTACCTGGCGGGGCGAGCACAGATACGCAGTATTTT. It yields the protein CASTRVPGGASTDTQYF.

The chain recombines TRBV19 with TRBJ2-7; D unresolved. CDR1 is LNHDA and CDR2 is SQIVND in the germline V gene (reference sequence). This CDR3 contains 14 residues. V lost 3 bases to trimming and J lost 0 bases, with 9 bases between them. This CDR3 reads CASSILLSSYEQYF. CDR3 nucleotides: TGTGCCAGTAGTATTCTTCTTAGCTCCTACGAGCAGTACTTC.

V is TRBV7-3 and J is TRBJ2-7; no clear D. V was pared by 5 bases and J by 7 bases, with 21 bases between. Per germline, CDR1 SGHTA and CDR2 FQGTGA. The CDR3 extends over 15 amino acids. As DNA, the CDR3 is TGTGCCAGCAGCCGTGTCGAGCTCCAAACCGAGGAGCAGTACTTC. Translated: CASSRVELQTEEQYF.

The CDR3 nucleotides are TGTGCCAGCAGCCCACAGAACACCGGGGAGCTGTTTTTT. Its translation is CASSPQNTGELFF. This rearrangement joins TRBV14 to TRBJ2-2; D gene ambiguous. The V and J ends lost 4 bases and 1 base respectively, with 4 bases between them. Germline CDR1 SGHDN, CDR2 FVKESK. The CDR3 consists of 13 residues.

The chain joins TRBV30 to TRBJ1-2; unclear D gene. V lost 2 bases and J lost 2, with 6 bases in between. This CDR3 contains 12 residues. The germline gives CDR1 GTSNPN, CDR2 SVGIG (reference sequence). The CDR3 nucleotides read TGTGCCTGGAGTCCTGGCAACTATGGCTACACCTTC. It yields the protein CAWSPGNYGYTF.

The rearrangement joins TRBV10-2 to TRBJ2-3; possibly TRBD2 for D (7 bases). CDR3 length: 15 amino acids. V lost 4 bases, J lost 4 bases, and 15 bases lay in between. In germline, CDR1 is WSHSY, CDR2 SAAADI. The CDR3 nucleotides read TGCGCCAGCAGTGGGAAGGGGAGGGGGTCAGATACGCAGTATTTT. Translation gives CASSGKGRGSDTQYF.

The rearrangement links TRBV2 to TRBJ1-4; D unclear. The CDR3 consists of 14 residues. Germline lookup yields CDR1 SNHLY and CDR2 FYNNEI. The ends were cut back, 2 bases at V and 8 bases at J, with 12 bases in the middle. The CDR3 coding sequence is TGTGCCAGCAGTGAAAGGAACGCGGCCGAAAAACTGTTTTTT. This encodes CASSERNAAEKLFF.